This T cell receptor (beta chain) was sequenced for a study of blood T cell repertoires in COVID-19. Whole-study context: Whether acute or convalescent, the COVID-19 samples came from the United States, Italy and Spain.

The CDR3 totals 16 residues. The germline V gene has CDR1 GTSNPN and CDR2 SVGIG (reference sequence). V lost 0 bases and J lost 1; bases outside the gene matches: 5. Sequenced by immunoSEQ multiplex PCR; TCRdb stores in-frame clones only, minus some. The sample carries more than 150,000 clones, 80% to 90% recorded once. The rearrangement links TRBV30 to TRBJ2-5; 10 bases match TRBD2. Sequenced material: peripheral blood. This receptor was obtained from a woman between 35 and 50 years old with acute or convalescent COVID-19. CDR3 region: CAWSVPRLAGQETQYF. CDR3 coding DNA: TGTGCCTGGAGTGTTCCCCGACTAGCGGGCCAAGAGACCCAGTACTTC. Full variable domain (rest looked up from reference TRBV30 and TRBJ2-5): SQTIHQWPATLVQPVGSPLSLECTVEGTSNPNLYWYRQAAGRGLQLLFYSVGIGQISSEVPQNLSASRPQDRQFILSSKKLLLSDSGFYLCAWSVPRLAGQETQYFGPGTRLLVL.